The 32 T cell receptor beta chains in this list originate from one sample, sequenced in a study of CD8 T cells in cerebrospinal fluid in Alzheimer's disease. With the 10x single-cell sequencing reads reprocessed, TCRdb shows one record per CDR3 protein and no DNA. This table lists some 700 distinct CDR3 sequences. The sequenced sample was cerebrospinal fluid. The source is a human donor with Alzheimer's disease.

Frequency places this clonotype as medium-sized. The genes are TRBV10-1 and TRBJ1-6; TCRdb's assignment of TRBD1 cannot be checked, as there is no DNA. CDR1 WNHNN and CDR2 SYGVQD come from the germline V gene (reference sequence). The CDR3 totals 16 residues. CDR3 loop: CASSPDRWGNNSPLHF.

This clonotype shows up as medium-sized by frequency. The chain joins TRBV27 to TRBJ2-7; with no DNA, the TCRdb D assignment of TRBD2 cannot be verified. This CDR3 spans 13 amino acids. Germline V lookup: CDR1 MNHEY, CDR2 SMNVEV (reference sequence). CDR3 sequence reads: CASSLQGGHEQYF.

Measured by frequency, this clonotype is medium-sized. The J gene is TRBJ2-7, the V gene TRBV2; TCRdb lists TRBD1, though no DNA is available to test this call. Germline V gene sequence: CDR1 SNHLY, CDR2 FYNNEI. The CDR3 consists of 16 residues. CDR3 region: CASSNHRQSLTYEQYF.

The chain carries TRBV20-1 and TRBJ2-3; TCRdb picks TRBD2, but there is no DNA to check that call. The CDR3 covers 16 residues. Germline CDR1 and CDR2: DFQATT and SNEGSKA (reference sequence). The CDR3: CSASEASGTSTDTQYF.

Measured by frequency, this clonotype is medium-sized. The chain links TRBV11-2 to TRBJ2-5; without DNA, the TCRdb call of TRBD1 cannot be checked. Germline V CDR1 and CDR2: SGHAT, FQNNGV. The CDR3 totals 13 residues. This CDR3 is CASSFERGETQYF.

V is TRBV11-2 and J is TRBJ2-3. CDR1 and CDR2 from the germline V gene are SGHAT and FQNNGV. CDR3 length: 16 residues. The CDR3 spells CASSLGALPSTDTQYF. Drawing the rest from reference TRBV11-2 and TRBJ2-3, the complete variable domain is EAGVAQSPRYKIIEKRQSVAFWCNPISGHATLYWYQQILGQGPKLLIQFQNNGVVDDSQLPKDRFSAERLKGVDSTLKIQPAKLEDSAVYLCASSLGALPSTDTQYFGPGTRLTVL.

This clonotype is classed as medium-sized (0.01 to 0.1%) by frequency. The rearrangement uses TRBV6-2 or TRBV6-3 and TRBJ1-5. The CDR3 spans 13 residues. Germline values: CDR1 MNHEY, CDR2 SVGEGT. The CDR3 sequence: CASSKWLLQPQHF.

The V call is TRBV4-1, the J call TRBJ1-2. CDR3 length: 16 residues. Germline V lookup: CDR1 MGHRA, CDR2 YSYEKL. The CDR3 is CASSQDSGGYDYGYTF.

Its frequency marks this clonotype as medium-sized. The gene calls are TRBV28 and TRBJ1-5. The CDR3 is made up of 16 amino acids. CDR1 is MDHEN and CDR2 is SYDVKM in the germline V gene. The CDR3 reads CASSRGRGGLNQPQHF.

Considering frequency, this clonotype is medium-sized (0.01 to 0.1%). V usage is TRBV7-9 and J usage is TRBJ2-3; with no DNA, the TCRdb D assignment of TRBD2 cannot be verified. There are 17 residues in the CDR3. Germline V gene lookup returns CDR1 SEHNR and CDR2 FQNEAQ (reference sequence). CDR3: CASSPGLAGARTDTQYF.

This clonotype is classed as large (0.1 to 1%) by frequency. V is TRBV7-6 and J is TRBJ2-2; the TCRdb D gene call, TRBD2, has no DNA to confirm it. The length of the CDR3 is 16 residues. The germline CDR1 and CDR2 sequences are SGHVS and FNYEAQ. CDR3 in amino acids: CASSRQLAGGAGELFF.

This clonotype is deemed medium-sized by its frequency. The chain couples TRBV10-3 to TRBJ1-1. The CDR3 has 13 amino acids. CDR1 and CDR2 from the germline V gene are ENHRY and SYGVKD. CDR3 region: CAISDTVYWEAFF.

The chain uses TRBV7-2 and TRBJ1-2. CDR1 and CDR2 (germline): SGHTA, FQGNSA. The CDR3 runs to 15 residues. The CDR3 is CASSLHPSGETASTF.

The CDR3 protein is CASSTRAGGASNEQFF. The chain uses TRBV7-2 and TRBJ2-1; the TRBD2 assignment by TCRdb is unverifiable without DNA. The germline CDR1 and CDR2 sequences are SGHTA and FQGNSA. The CDR3 has 16 amino acids. The full variable domain, completed using reference TRBV7-2 and TRBJ2-1, is GAGVSQSPSNKVTEKGKDVELRCDPISGHTALYWYRQSLGQGLEFLIYFQGNSAPDKSGLPSDRFSAERTGGSVSTLTIQRTQQEDSAVYLCASSTRAGGASNEQFFGPGTRLTVL.

In terms of frequency, this clonotype is medium-sized. The V gene is TRBV3-1, the J gene TRBJ2-7; absent DNA, TCRdb's TRBD2 call cannot be checked. CDR1 and CDR2 (germline): LGHDT, YNNKEL (reference sequence). The CDR3 has 15 residues. CDR3: CASSLKRETSYEQYF.

Its frequency marks this clonotype as medium-sized. The rearrangement uses TRBV11-1 and TRBJ2-7; TCRdb lists TRBD2, though no DNA is available to test this call. There are 14 residues in the CDR3. Germline-derived CDR1 and CDR2 are SGHAT and FQDESV (reference sequence). Here the CDR3 reads CASSLAGTSTEQYF.

This chain connects TRBV27 to TRBJ2-5; the D call of TRBD1 rests on TCRdb alone, since no DNA is present to check it. This CDR3 has 14 residues. Germline V gene lookup returns CDR1 MNHEY and CDR2 SMNVEV (reference sequence). The CDR3: CASRRTGNQETQYF.

By frequency, this clonotype is medium-sized (0.01 to 0.1%). This chain connects TRBV30 to TRBJ2-6. The germline CDR1 and CDR2 sequences are GTSNPN and SVGIG (reference sequence). The CDR3 loop spans 15 amino acids. CDR3 loop: CAWSTDRSGANVLTF.

The J gene is TRBJ1-1, the V gene TRBV2. In germline, CDR1 is SNHLY, CDR2 FYNNEI. The CDR3 totals 13 residues. The CDR3 reads CASRTDRNTEAFF.

The chain joins TRBV25-1 to TRBJ2-7. Germline values: CDR1 MGHDK, CDR2 SYGVNS. The CDR3 extends over 14 amino acids. CDR3 amino acids: CASSELSNESEQYF.

The rearrangement joins TRBV5-1 to TRBJ1-5; TCRdb indicates TRBD1, and absent DNA this call remains unverified. The CDR3 runs 14 residues. Per germline, CDR1 SGHRS and CDR2 YFSETQ. The CDR3 spells CASSSGTGNQPQHF.

This clonotype is called medium-sized based on its frequency. The gene calls are TRBV4-3 and TRBJ2-7; TCRdb's D call, TRBD1, is unchecked because there is no DNA. The CDR3 length is 13 residues. Germline CDR1 LGHNA, CDR2 YSLEER. CDR3 sequence reads: CASSQETAYEQYF.

This clonotype is identified as medium-sized from frequency. V gene TRBV11-2 combines with J gene TRBJ2-3; TCRdb's assignment of TRBD2 cannot be checked, as there is no DNA. Germline assignment: CDR1 SGHAT and CDR2 FQNNGV. The CDR3 spans 15 residues. CDR3 sequence: CASSLGGSPADTQYF.

Measured by frequency, this clonotype is medium-sized. V is TRBV12-3 or TRBV12-4 and J is TRBJ2-1; TCRdb proposes TRBD1, but this gene call is untestable without DNA. The CDR3 sequence is 14 residues long. CDR3 amino acids: CASIQGVSYNEQFF.

The chain combines TRBV6-5 with TRBJ1-2; TCRdb selects TRBD1, and the lack of DNA leaves this call unchecked. This CDR3 has 15 residues. The germline CDR1 and CDR2 sequences are MNHEY and SVGAGI. The chain's CDR3 is CASSYSGQGNYGYTF.

The chain combines TRBV30 with TRBJ2-7. The germline V gene encodes CDR1 GTSNPN and CDR2 SVGIG (reference sequence). The CDR3 contains 12 residues. The CDR3 spells CAWSRGSYEQYF.

The genes are TRBV6-5 and TRBJ2-7; TCRdb designates TRBD1, a call that cannot be tested without DNA. The CDR3 totals 14 residues. Per the germline V gene, CDR1 is MNHEY and CDR2 is SVGAGI. The CDR3 here is CASSSSGAPNEQYF.

The CDR3 loop is CASSLGSRGYEQYF. V and J are TRBV11-2 and TRBJ2-7; the D call from TCRdb, TRBD1, cannot be confirmed without DNA. Germline V gene lookup returns CDR1 SGHAT and CDR2 FQNNGV. This CDR3 contains 14 residues.

This chain links TRBV12-3 or TRBV12-4 with TRBJ1-4; TCRdb's assignment of TRBD1 cannot be checked, as there is no DNA. The CDR3 runs to 16 residues. CDR3 protein: CASSLEGYGGNEKLFF.

The genes are TRBV3-1 and TRBJ2-5; TCRdb proposes TRBD2, but this gene call is untestable without DNA. The CDR3 totals 15 residues. Per the germline V gene, CDR1 is LGHDT and CDR2 is YNNKEL (reference sequence). The CDR3 is CATLWGLAGGETQYF.

The chain recombines TRBV6-1 with TRBJ2-3. Per germline, CDR1 MNHNS and CDR2 SASEGT. The CDR3 has 15 residues. The CDR3 is CASSDFGLGTDTQYF.

This clonotype registers medium-sized by frequency. V and J are TRBV18 and TRBJ2-5; TCRdb's assignment of TRBD2 cannot be checked, as there is no DNA. This CDR3 region has 13 residues. The germline CDR1 and CDR2 sequences are KGHSH and LQKENI. CDR3 region: CANGRAGQETQYF. Full variable domain (remainder filled in from reference TRBV18 and TRBJ2-5): NAGVMQNPRHLVRRRGQEARLRCSPMKGHSHVYWYRQLPEEGLKFMVYLQKENIIDESGMPKERFSAEFPKEGPSILRIQQVVRGDSAAYFCANGRAGQETQYFGPGTRLLVL.